The rows below give T cell receptor beta chains drawn from one sample of a study of T cell responses to AZD1222 COVID-19 vaccine. Profiling relied on immunoSEQ multiplex PCR, and the TCRdb table lists in-frame clones only, not all of them. The table has 70,000 to 95,000 clones, 85% to 95% seen once. The sequencing here drew on peripheral blood, taken 28 days after the second AZD1222 dose. The receptors were sampled from an adult who received the AZD1222 COVID-19 vaccine. The CDR3 runs from the conserved cysteine through the conserved F or W. D genes are given only for firm matches. Clone sizes are given selectively: once, few, many, or a class where the clone is expanded.

v_call	d_call	j_call	clone_size	cdr3_nt	cdr3_aa
TRBV2	.	TRBJ2-3	.	TGTGCCAGCAGTTCTGGCACAGATACGCAGTATTTT	CASSSGTDTQYF
TRBV7-9	TRBD2	TRBJ2-3	.	TGTGCCAGCAGCTTAGGGACTAGCGGGAGTCGGGATACGCAGTATTTT	CASSLGTSGSRDTQYF
TRBV5-6	.	TRBJ1-3	.	TGTGCCAGCAGCTTGAGAGTGACATCTCGGGGGAACACCATATATTTT	CASSLRVTSRGNTIYF
TRBV27	.	TRBJ2-7	.	TGTGCCAGCAGTTTTAGTGACAGCTCCTACGAGCAGTACTTC	CASSFSDSSYEQYF
TRBV4-2	.	TRBJ2-7	.	TGTGCCAGCAGCCAAGATATGGTCCCAAGGGACGAGCAGTACTTC	CASSQDMVPRDEQYF
TRBV7-2	.	TRBJ2-2	.	TGTGCCAGCAGCGCCCACCAAGGGCCTCAAGCCGGGGAGCTGTTTTTT	CASSAHQGPQAGELFF
TRBV4-1	.	TRBJ2-7	.	TGCGCCAGCAGCCCGACAGATTTCTACGAGCAGTACTTC	CASSPTDFYEQYF
TRBV9	TRBD1	TRBJ2-1	.	TGTGCCAGCAGCTTGGGACAGGGGGAAAATGAGCAGTTCTTC	CASSLGQGENEQFF
TRBV6-5	.	TRBJ1-5	once	TGTGCCAGCAGTCTACAGGGAACGGGGGTTCAGCCCCAGCATTTT	CASSLQGTGVQPQHF
TRBV5-1	.	TRBJ2-1	once	TGCGCCAGCAGCTTGGCTAGTCGGGGTGAGCAGTTCTTC	CASSLASRGEQFF
TRBV7-2	TRBD2	TRBJ2-3	.	TGTGCCAGCAGTCTAGCGGGAGAGGCAGCAGATACGCAGTATTTT	CASSLAGEAADTQYF
TRBV3-1/TRBV3-2	.	TRBJ2-7	few	TGTGCCAGCAGCCAAGCGAACAGACGCTACGAGCAGTACTTC	CASSQANRRYEQYF
TRBV30	TRBD1	TRBJ2-5	.	TGTGCCTGGAGTGTACGTAAGACAGGGGGCCAAGAGACCCAGTACTTC	CAWSVRKTGGQETQYF
TRBV29-1	.	TRBJ1-1	.	TGCAGCCTAAGCAGGACAGCGAACACTGAAGCTTTCTTT	CSLSRTANTEAFF
TRBV5-1	.	TRBJ2-3	.	TGCGCCAGCAGCTCCCCAGGGGGGAGGGCCTTAGATACGCAGTATTTT	CASSSPGGRALDTQYF
TRBV6-1	.	TRBJ2-5	.	TGTGCCAGCAGTGATTTTGGCGGCAACCAAGAGACCCAGTACTTC	CASSDFGGNQETQYF
TRBV7-2	TRBD2	TRBJ2-1	.	TGTGCCAGCAGCTTAGGTTTTCTAGCGGGAGTCAATGAGCAGTTCTTC	CASSLGFLAGVNEQFF
TRBV30	.	TRBJ1-1	.	TGTGCCTGGAGTGGAGACTACAGGGTGAACACTGAAGCTTTCTTT	CAWSGDYRVNTEAFF
TRBV4-1	.	TRBJ1-2	.	TGCGCCAGCAGCCCCACCGACAAAGCTAACTATGGCTACACCTTC	CASSPTDKANYGYTF
TRBV10-2	TRBD1	TRBJ1-6	.	TGCGCCAGCAGTGACCGGGACAGGCATAATTCACCCCTCCACTTT	CASSDRDRHNSPLHF
TRBV28	.	TRBJ2-7	.	TGTGCCAGCAGCCAAAACCGGGACCCCGTTAAGGAGGTATATGTCTACGAGCAGTACTTC	CASSQNRDPVKEVYVYEQYF
TRBV21-1	.	TRBJ2-7	.	TGTGCCAGCAGCTCCCGGGACAGATCCTACGAGCAGTACTTC	CASSSRDRSYEQYF
TRBV5-1	.	TRBJ2-3	.	TGCGCCAGCAGCTTGGGACTAGTGGGGGATACGCAGTATTTT	CASSLGLVGDTQYF
TRBV6-2/TRBV6-3	TRBD2	TRBJ2-7	once	TGTGCCAGCAGTTTTTGGACTAGCGGGATATCCTACGAGCAGTACTTC	CASSFWTSGISYEQYF
TRBV7-6	.	TRBJ1-2	.	TGTGCCAGTAAAGCTTCAGAGGGTGACTATGGCTACACCTTC	CASKASEGDYGYTF
TRBV7-8	.	TRBJ2-5	.	TGTGCCAGCAGCTCCAGACAGACCCAAGAGACCCAGTACTTC	CASSSRQTQETQYF
TRBV21-1	.	TRBJ1-1	.	TGTGCCAGCAGCAAAGTGGACAGAGCTGAAGCTTTCTTT	CASSKVDRAEAFF
TRBV2	TRBD1	TRBJ2-7	.	TGTGCCAGCAGTCCCCAGACAGGGGGCTACGAGCAGTACTTC	CASSPQTGGYEQYF
TRBV29-1	.	TRBJ1-1	once	TGCAGCGTTGAGGATGGGGTAACAGGGAACACTGAAGCTTTCTTT	CSVEDGVTGNTEAFF
TRBV24-1	.	TRBJ2-7	.	TGTGCCACCACCCTCCCCCCTCGAGACTACGAGCAGTACTTC	CATTLPPRDYEQYF
TRBV6-5	.	TRBJ2-6	.	TGTGCCAGCACGGGACGAAGCTCTGGGGCCAACGTCCTGACTTTC	CASTGRSSGANVLTF
TRBV18	.	TRBJ2-3	.	TGTGCCAGCTCACCCCAATCTGGGCTAGAGAAGGATACGCAGTATTTT	CASSPQSGLEKDTQYF
TRBV7-2	.	TRBJ1-2	once	TGTGCCAGCAGCTTAGTGAGGTCAGATCCGATACGGGGCTACACCTTC	CASSLVRSDPIRGYTF
TRBV6-5	TRBD1	TRBJ1-1	.	TGTGCCAGCAGTTCTCAGGGGGACACTGAAGCTTTCTTT	CASSSQGDTEAFF
TRBV9	.	TRBJ2-1	.	TGTGCCAGCAGCGTAGGTAGCGGTTCCTACAATGAGCAGTTCTTC	CASSVGSGSYNEQFF
TRBV28	.	TRBJ2-7	.	TGTGCCAGCAGTTCAGGACAGTTCTCGGGGCAGTACTTC	CASSSGQFSGQYF
TRBV5-4	.	TRBJ1-1	few	TGTGCCAGCAGCTTGTACGGCTGGCCGGGGGCAACTGAAGCTTTCTTT	CASSLYGWPGATEAFF
TRBV2	.	TRBJ2-5	.	TGTGCCAGCAGTGAAGAAACCCAGACCGCGTTGTACTTC	CASSEETQTALYF
TRBV13	.	TRBJ1-2	.	TGTGCCAGCAGCTTGGGGAGATGGGGGCGCGACTATGGCTACACCTTC	CASSLGRWGRDYGYTF